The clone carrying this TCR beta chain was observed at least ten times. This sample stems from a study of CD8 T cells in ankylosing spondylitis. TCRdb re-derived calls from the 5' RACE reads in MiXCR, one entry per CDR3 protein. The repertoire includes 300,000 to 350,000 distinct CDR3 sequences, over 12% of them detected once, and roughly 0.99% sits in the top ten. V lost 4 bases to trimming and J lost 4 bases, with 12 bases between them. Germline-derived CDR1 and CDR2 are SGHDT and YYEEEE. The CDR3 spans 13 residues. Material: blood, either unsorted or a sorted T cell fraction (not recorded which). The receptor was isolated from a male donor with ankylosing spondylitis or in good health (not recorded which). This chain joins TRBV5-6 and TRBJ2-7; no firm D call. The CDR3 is CASSQNQEYEQYF. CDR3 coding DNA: TGTGCCAGCAGCCAAAATCAGGAGTACGAGCAGTACTTC.